This T cell receptor (beta chain) emerged from a study of blood T cell repertoires in COVID-19. Source study methods: Reference gene primer amplification gave nucleated cell count estimates. Data came from immunoSEQ multiplex PCR; TCRdb stores just in-frame clones and leaves some out. The V and J calls and clone size are taken from that table; D and trimming were inferred from the DNA. The sample includes about 130,000 clones, around 85% seen only once; the top ten take approximately 4%. Germline loops: CDR1 LGHNA, CDR2 YSLEER. Trimming removed 6 bases at V and 5 bases at J, with 20 bases between. CDR3 size: 15 residues.

This clonotype originated in a human donor in a cohort sampled during active COVID-19. J is TRBJ2-7 and V is TRBV4-3, with a tentative D call TRBD1 (5 bases). The sequencing sample was made of peripheral blood. The CDR3 region is CASREVGRTQHEQYV. The CDR3 nucleotides read TGCGCCAGCAGGGAAGTGGGTCGGACACAGCACGAGCAGTACGTC.